This record looks at one T cell receptor beta chain sequence and its context. The data are from a study of blood T cell repertoires in COVID-19. Turning to the study itself: Acute and convalescent COVID-19 specimens originated in the United States, Italy and Spain. T cells, B-cell-depleted T cells, or PBMCs provided the cDNA or gDNA that served as material.

In the authors' workflow: The assay estimated nucleated cells by amplifying reference gene primers. Some clones are missing from TCRdb's copy, which holds only in-frame ones; the method was immunoSEQ multiplex PCR. The DNA was the basis for D and trimming; V, J and clone size are from that table. Counted here are about 310,000 clones, more than 70% occurring once; the ten biggest clones make up 6.5% to 9.5%. The CDR3 has 15 amino acids. The germline gives CDR1 MNHEY, CDR2 SMNVEV (reference sequence). Trimming took 6 bases from V and 4 from J; bases not matched to a gene: 4. The TCR originated in a woman in her fifties or sixties who had recovered from COVID-19. This chain links TRBV27 with TRBJ2-2; TRBD2 matches 11 bases. The sample consisted of peripheral blood. The CDR3 protein is CASRGLAGGTGELFF. The CDR3 DNA follows: TGTGCCAGCAGGGGTCTAGCGGGAGGCACCGGGGAGCTGTTTTTT.